One sample yielded the 28 T cell receptor beta chains listed below, sequenced in a study of shared clonotypes between healthy human individuals. Method: immunoSEQ multiplex PCR; TCRdb's copy keeps in-frame clones and lacks some. This table has 600,000 to 700,000 clones, around four fifths appearing once. Sequencing used memory CD4+ T cells sorted from blood. Specified subset: CD45RA-negative fraction. All receptors come from a woman aged 30 to 39 in good health.

This clone was seen a few times. Other nucleotide sequences in the sample specify the same CDR3. The chain links TRBV6-1 to TRBJ1-1; TRBD1 might be the D (5 bases). The CDR3 is 13 residues long. The germline CDR1 and CDR2 sequences are MNHNS and SASEGT. The V gene lost 4 bases and the J gene lost 3 bases, with 9 bases spanning the gap. Here the CDR3 reads CASSVRGDTEAFF. The CDR3 DNA sequence: TGTGCCAGCAGTGTCCGGGGGGACACTGAAGCTTTCTTT.

The chain employs TRBV5-8 and TRBJ2-3; 9 bases line up with TRBD2. V lost 0 bases and J lost 4; bases outside the gene matches: 6. Per germline, CDR1 SGHTS and CDR2 YDEGEE. The CDR3 extends over 16 amino acids. The CDR3 region has the DNA TGTGCCAGCAGCTTGGGTAGCGGGAGATTCGCAGATACGCAGTATTTT. Protein product: CASSLGSGRFADTQYF.

This chain connects TRBV25-1 to TRBJ2-1; 10 bases agree with TRBD2. The CDR3 sequence is 16 residues long. CDR1 is MGHDK, CDR2 SYGVNS, per germline. J lost 6 bases, V lost 3 bases, and 8 bases had no gene match. The CDR3 sequence is CASSEAQAGGLNEQFF. CDR3 nucleotides: TGTGCCAGCAGTGAGGCCCAAGCGGGAGGGCTCAATGAGCAGTTCTTC.

In the case of this clone: At the DNA level, this CDR3 is encoded by other sequences in the same sample as well. The chain combines TRBV5-1 with TRBJ2-5; no reliable D call. V dropped 1 base and J dropped 3 bases, with 4 bases sitting between them. Germline V CDR1 and CDR2: SGHRS, YFSETQ. This CDR3 has 12 residues. The CDR3 DNA reads as TGCGCCAGCAGCTTGTTGGAAGAGACCCAGTACTTC. This encodes CASSLLEETQYF.

This clone was seen more than once but under ten times. The chain recombines TRBV28 with TRBJ2-7; D remains unclear. The CDR3 loop spans 13 amino acids. V was shortened by 4 bases and J by 0 bases, with 7 bases between the two germline ends. Looked up from germline, CDR1 is MDHEN and CDR2 is SYDVKM. The CDR3 spells CASSSQPSYEQYF. The CDR3 DNA is TGTGCCAGCAGTTCACAACCCTCCTACGAGCAGTACTTC.

The gene calls are TRBV28 and TRBJ2-7, with TRBD1 matching over 8 bases. The V and J ends lost 7 bases and 5 bases, in that order; junction bases with no gene match: 7. Germline V gene data show CDR1 as MDHEN and CDR2 as SYDVKM. This CDR3 has 13 amino acids. CDR3 in amino acids: CASIGQGGNEQYF. The CDR3 nucleotides read TGTGCCAGCATTGGACAGGGAGGAAACGAGCAGTACTTC.

V gene TRBV10-3 combines with J gene TRBJ2-7, with D perhaps matching TRBD2 (6 bases). V gave up 4 bases and J gave up 7 bases, with 14 bases separating them. CDR1 is ENHRY, CDR2 SYGVKD, per germline. The CDR3 is 13 residues long. The chain's CDR3 is CAISAGGASEQYF. CDR3 DNA: TGTGCCATCAGTGCCGGGGGAGCGTCAGAGCAGTACTTC.

This chain connects TRBV28 to TRBJ1-1; weak D call: TRBD1 (5 bases). With 6 bases removed from V and 1 base from J, the gap between germline ends came to 9 bases. Germline CDR1 MDHEN, CDR2 SYDVKM. There are 13 residues in the CDR3. CDR3: CASSDRPNTEAFF. In nucleotides, the CDR3 is TGTGCCAGCAGCGACAGACCGAACACTGAAGCTTTCTTT.

As to this clone: A read error may explain this, as a much larger clone is one base away. This sample includes further DNA sequences coding for the same CDR3. The J gene is TRBJ2-1, the V gene TRBV5-1; D might be TRBD1 (6 bases). Germline CDR1 reads SGHRS; CDR2 reads YFSETQ. V was cut by 3 bases and J by 0 bases, with 10 bases left in between. The CDR3 totals 15 residues. The DNA for the CDR3 is TGCGCCAGCAGCTCGGACAGTAGCTCCTACAATGAGCAGTTCTTC. It codes for CASSSDSSSYNEQFF.

This clone has only a few counts. This chain uses TRBV27 with TRBJ1-1; no reliable D call. The CDR3 extends over 14 amino acids. Trimming took off 6 bases at V and 10 bases at J, with 21 bases between the two ends. Germline-derived CDR1 and CDR2 are MNHEY and SMNVEV (reference sequence). In DNA, the CDR3 is TGTGCCAGCAGCCCTATCGGCAACCCGAGTAGAGCTTTCTTT. This codes for CASSPIGNPSRAFF.

The gene calls are TRBV11-2 and TRBJ2-7; 9 bases fit TRBD1. The CDR3 consists of 17 residues. The V gene end was trimmed by 1 base and the J gene end by 2 bases; junction bases not matched to a gene: 9. CDR1 SGHAT and CDR2 FQNNGV come from the germline V gene. In nucleotides, the CDR3 is TGTGCCAGCAGCTTAGCCTCTATCGGGACAGGGACCTACGAGCAGTACTTC. This encodes CASSLASIGTGTYEQYF.

The rearrangement joins TRBV5-1 to TRBJ2-5, with D perhaps given as TRBD1 or TRBD2 (5 bases each). The CDR3 length is 14 residues. V lost 0 bases and J lost 3, with 9 bases in between. Germline CDR1 is SGHRS and CDR2 is YFSETQ. This CDR3 reads CASSLGGSKETQYF. In DNA, the CDR3 is TGCGCCAGCAGCTTGGGGGGGTCTAAAGAGACCCAGTACTTC. Combining the CDR3 with reference TRBV5-1 and TRBJ2-5 gives the whole variable domain KAGVTQTPRYLIKTRGQQVTLSCSPISGHRSVSWYQQTPGQGLQFLFEYFSETQRNKGNFPGRFSGRQFSNSRSEMNVSTLELGDSALYLCASSLGGSKETQYFGPGTRLLVL.

The chain recombines TRBV25-1 with TRBJ1-1; tentatively, D is TRBD1 (6 bases). CDR1 is MGHDK and CDR2 is SYGVNS in the germline V gene. Trimming took off 3 bases at V and 7 bases at J, with 15 bases between the two ends. The CDR3 has 14 residues. The CDR3 nucleotides are TGTGCCAGCAGTGATCAGACAGGACTACATGAAGCTTTCTTT. Translating it yields CASSDQTGLHEAFF.

Only a few counts were recorded for this clone. Other DNA sequences in the same sample also yield this CDR3. CDR3 region: CASSFQSYTEAFF. CDR3 coding DNA: TGTGCCAGCAGCTTCCAGAGTTACACTGAAGCTTTCTTT. The chain joins TRBV7-6 to TRBJ1-1; D is unresolved. V dropped 3 bases and J dropped 3 bases, with 8 bases sitting between them. This CDR3 has 13 residues. Germline CDR1 SGHVS, CDR2 FNYEAQ.

CDR3 DNA: TGTGCCAGCCGGGACTATCAACGTTTGAATGAGCAGTTCTTC. Protein sequence: CASRDYQRLNEQFF. This chain links TRBV27 with TRBJ2-1; TRBD2 aligns across 7 bases. The V segment lost 8 bases and the J segment 7 bases; nucleotides outside the gene matches: 11. The CDR3 runs to 14 residues. The germline V gene encodes CDR1 MNHEY and CDR2 SMNVEV (reference sequence).

The V call is TRBV7-9, the J call TRBJ2-7; TRBD2 aligns across 10 bases. The CDR3 is 13 residues long. Germline trimming cut 7 bases from V and 6 bases from J; bases unmatched to any gene: 6. Germline V CDR1 and CDR2: SEHNR, FQNEAQ (reference sequence). CDR3 loop: CASNIAGGSEQYF. The CDR3 nucleotides are TGTGCCAGCAACATAGCGGGAGGCTCCGAGCAGTACTTC.

The chain employs TRBV15 and TRBJ2-1; TRBD1 agrees at 7 bases. Trimming cost V 1 base and J 2 bases; bases outside gene matches: 5. The CDR3 is 16 residues long. Germline V gene lookup returns CDR1 LNHNV and CDR2 YYDKDF (reference sequence). The CDR3 nucleotides read TGTGCCACCAGCAGAGCGACAGGGATCCCCTACAATGAGCAGTTCTTC. Its protein is CATSRATGIPYNEQFF.

The chain has TRBV5-6 and TRBJ2-5, with TRBD1 identical over 9 bases. V shed 3 bases and J 4 bases; nucleotides not matched to a gene: 7. Germline CDR1 is SGHDT and CDR2 is YYEEEE. The CDR3 has 15 residues. The DNA for the CDR3 is TGTGCCAGCAGCTCACTACAGGGGGCAAGAGAGACCCAGTACTTC. This encodes CASSSLQGARETQYF.

The rearrangement uses TRBV7-9 and TRBJ1-1; D is ambiguous. The CDR3 consists of 13 residues. V lost 3 bases to trimming and J lost 4 bases, with 9 bases between them. Germline lookup yields CDR1 SEHNR and CDR2 FQNEAQ (reference sequence). The CDR3 loop reads CASSFVLTTEAFF. The CDR3 DNA follows: TGTGCCAGCAGCTTTGTGCTGACCACTGAAGCTTTCTTT.

This rearrangement joins TRBV9 to TRBJ2-1; 11 bases are a match to TRBD2. The J segment lost 4 bases and the V segment lost 4 bases, leaving 10 bases of the junction unmatched. CDR3 length: 17 amino acids. Germline V gene lookup returns CDR1 SGDLS and CDR2 YYNGEE. DNA of the CDR3: TGTGCCAGCAGCTTCTCCCCCGGGACTAGCGGATACAATGAGCAGTTCTTC. Translating gives CASSFSPGTSGYNEQFF.

This clone was detected only a few times. The J gene is TRBJ1-3, the V gene TRBV7-2; D is unresolved. Looked up from germline, CDR1 is SGHTA and CDR2 is FQGNSA. CDR3 length equals 14 residues. The ends were cut back, 4 bases at V and 0 bases at J, with 7 bases in the middle. The CDR3 protein is CASSSRISGNTIYF. The CDR3, as DNA: TGTGCCAGCAGCTCTCGAATCTCTGGAAACACCATATATTTT.

The table lists this clone with a few counts. Other nucleotide sequences in the sample specify the same CDR3. The chain recombines TRBV30 with TRBJ2-5, with no clear D. The CDR3 totals 14 residues. Trimming pared 0 bases from V and 2 bases from J, leaving 10 bases between. Germline CDR1 and CDR2: GTSNPN and SVGIG (reference sequence). In nucleotides, the CDR3 is TGTGCCTGGAGTGTACGCGGTCAGCAAGAGACCCAGTACTTC. It translates to CAWSVRGQQETQYF.

V and J are TRBV27 and TRBJ2-6; 10 bases line up with TRBD1. The CDR3 sequence is 19 residues long. Germline loops: CDR1 MNHEY, CDR2 SMNVEV (reference sequence). With V trimmed by 8 bases and J by 0 bases, 13 bases remained unmatched. For the CDR3, the DNA is TGTGCCAGCCGTCGGTGGGGGACAGGGGTTTCCTCTGGGGCCAACGTCCTGACTTTC. It codes for CASRRWGTGVSSGANVLTF.

This chain connects TRBV7-9 to TRBJ2-1; D uncertain. V lost 4 bases, J lost 10 bases, and 11 bases lay in between. Looked up from germline, CDR1 is SEHNR and CDR2 is FQNEAQ (reference sequence). This CDR3 is built from 12 residues. CDR3 nucleotide sequence: TGTGCCAGCAGCTCAGAGGCCGGAGAGCAGTTCTTC. Protein product: CASSSEAGEQFF.

The genes are TRBV28 and TRBJ2-5; D tentatively fits TRBD1 or TRBD2 (5 bases each). This CDR3 has 14 residues. CDR1 and CDR2 from the germline V gene are MDHEN and SYDVKM. Trimming cost V 6 bases and J 5 bases, with 16 bases left between them. The CDR3 sequence is CASSKGPLVETQYF. CDR3 nucleotides: TGTGCCAGCAGCAAGGGACCCCTGGTGGAGACCCAGTACTTC.

The rearrangement uses TRBV5-6 and TRBJ2-2; maybe TRBD2 (6 bases). This CDR3 spans 16 amino acids. From germline, CDR1 is SGHDT and CDR2 YYEEEE. Trimming shortened V by 2 bases and J by 1 base, and 12 bases separated the two germline ends. In DNA form, the CDR3 reads TGTGCCAGCAGCTTCACTAGCTATAGGAACACCGGGGAGCTGTTTTTT. It translates to CASSFTSYRNTGELFF.

This sequence joins TRBV18 and TRBJ2-5, with TRBD2 identical over 10 bases. Trimming at V came to 6 bases and at J to 0 bases, leaving 7 bases not matched to a gene. CDR1 and CDR2 from the germline V gene are KGHSH and LQKENI. This CDR3 has 16 amino acids. The CDR3 sequence: CASSPRTSGNQETQYF. The CDR3, as DNA: TGTGCCAGCTCCCCTAGGACTAGCGGTAACCAAGAGACCCAGTACTTC.

Turning to this clone: At one boundary the junction diverges from the germline segment, which might be a read error. The chain is built from TRBV19 and TRBJ1-1; no definite D call. Germline V lookup: CDR1 LNHDA, CDR2 SQIVND (reference sequence). This CDR3 contains 13 residues. The chain's CDR3 is CASSLDFVKEAFF. In DNA, the CDR3 is TGTGCCAGTAGTCTAGACTTCGTGAAAGAAGCTTTCTTT.